Described below is a single T cell receptor (beta chain) sequence and its context. This entry comes from a study of CD8 T cells in Susac syndrome. V was clipped by 5 bases and J by 8 bases; unmatched bases: 6. Germline V gene lookup returns CDR1 SGHNT and CDR2 YYREEE (reference sequence). The CDR3 contains 13 residues. With random hexamers, roughly 0.45 to 1 ug RNA was reverse transcribed. MiXCR, applied by TCRdb to the immunoSEQ multiplex PCR reads, yields one record per CDR3 protein. The table has under 250,000 distinct CDR3 sequences, about 94% seen once. This receptor was obtained from a human donor with Susac syndrome. The chain links TRBV5-4 to TRBJ1-3, with 8 positions matching TRBD1. The sequencing input was CD4+ T cells from PBMCs. The CDR3 protein is CASSPGQGDTIYF. CDR3 bases: TGTGCCAGCAGTCCCGGACAGGGAGACACCATATATTTT.